Listed here are 28 T cell receptor beta chains from one sample, sequenced in a study of T cells after yellow fever vaccination (dated by TCRdb to about 2019). The library was generated by 5' RACE. The listed sequencing device is Illumina NovaSeq 6000. The public sequencing data were trimmed at Q25 with fastp and processed into clonotypes with MiXCR by TCRdb, which kept only in-frame beta chains. CDR3 protein sequences are deduplicated, and each keeps its most common genes and DNA. The sample table lists some 300,000 distinct CDR3 sequences, 8.7% of them with a count of one. In total, the top ten clones hold over 3% of the sample. The sample's treatment or condition label is to be understood as: live attenuated yellow fever vaccine strain. Sample: CD4+ T cells sorted from PBMCs, taken 5 days after the yellow fever booster vaccination. These receptors were collected from a young man who received the YFV17D yellow fever vaccine.

The chain joins TRBV15 to TRBJ1-6; D is ambiguous. This CDR3 spans 12 amino acids. Germline V gene lookup returns CDR1 LNHNV and CDR2 YYDKDF (reference sequence). Trimming took off 0 bases at V and 9 bases at J, with 3 bases between the two ends. CDR3 coding DNA: TGTGCCACCAGCAGAGATAGTTCACCCCTCCACTTT. Amino acid sequence: CATSRDSSPLHF. Full variable domain (missing parts from reference TRBV15 and TRBJ1-6): DAMVIQNPRYQVTQFGKPVTLSCSQTLNHNVMYWYQQKSSQAPKLLFHYYDKDFNNEADTPDNFQSRRPNTSFCFLDIRSPGLGDTAMYLCATSRDSSPLHFGNGTRLTVT.

In nucleotides, the CDR3 is TGCGCCAGCAGCCTACAGTTTGGCGGACCGAACTATGGCTACACCTTC. This sequence encodes CASSLQFGGPNYGYTF. The J gene is TRBJ1-2, the V gene TRBV4-3; D uncertain. There are 16 residues in the CDR3. Between the trimmed V and J ends, which lost 4 bases and 2 bases, there was a span of 17 bases. Germline CDR1 LGHNA, CDR2 YSLEER.

This chain connects TRBV9 to TRBJ1-3; D is unclear. This CDR3 has 13 residues. Per the germline V gene, CDR1 is SGDLS and CDR2 is YYNGEE. Deletions cut 0 bases from V and 4 bases from J, with 5 bases between. The DNA for the CDR3 is TGTGCCAGCAGCGTAGATTGGGGAAACACCATATATTTT. The encoded protein is CASSVDWGNTIYF.

This clonotype showed up just a few times. The genes are TRBV2 and TRBJ1-4, with 7 bases lining up with TRBD1. V trimming: 6 bases; J trimming: 8 bases; junction bases outside the gene matches: 6. Germline CDR1 and CDR2: SNHLY and FYNNEI. The CDR3 extends over 13 amino acids. As DNA, the CDR3 is TGTGCCAGCAGCGCGGGACAGCCGGAAAAACTGTTTTTT. As protein: CASSAGQPEKLFF.

This clonotype was seen ten or more times. The gene calls are TRBV12-3 or TRBV12-4 and TRBJ1-2, with a possible D match to TRBD1 (6 bases). This CDR3 comprises 13 residues. The germline V and J ends were trimmed by 6 bases and 8 bases, with 16 bases remaining between them. The CDR3 DNA is TGTGCCAGCAGCCTCGGGGGCAATTCCGGCTACACCTTC. It translates to CASSLGGNSGYTF.

This clonotype came up many times. This chain links TRBV4-3 with TRBJ2-7, with TRBD1 matching over 9 bases. This CDR3 spans 16 amino acids. The germline V gene encodes CDR1 LGHNA and CDR2 YSLEER. Trimming at V came to 3 bases and at J to 3 bases, leaving 9 bases not matched to a gene. CDR3 sequence (DNA): TGCGCCAGCAGCCACAACAGGGGGCATTTTATCTACGAGCAGTACGTC. Translated, it gives CASSHNRGHFIYEQYV.

The table lists this clonotype with many counts. The gene calls are TRBV10-3 and TRBJ1-3; 7 bases are shared with TRBD1. V trimming: 5 bases; J trimming: 4 bases; junction bases outside the gene matches: 5. Per germline, CDR1 ENHRY and CDR2 SYGVKD. The CDR3 loop spans 14 amino acids. The CDR3 bases are TGTGCCATCAGTACAGGGGTCTACGGAAACACCATATATTTT. Protein: CAISTGVYGNTIYF.

This chain uses TRBV5-1 with TRBJ2-3; D not resolved. The germline CDR1 and CDR2 sequences are SGHRS and YFSETQ. The CDR3 consists of 13 residues. Trimming cost V 1 base and J 3 bases, with 6 bases left between them. CDR3 in DNA: TGCGCCAGCAGCTTGAGATGGACAGATACGCAGTATTTT. It encodes CASSLRWTDTQYF.

There are a few counts of this clonotype. The genes are TRBV10-3 and TRBJ2-7; D is possibly TRBD1 (5 bases). This CDR3 is 13 amino acids long. Germline CDR1 is ENHRY and CDR2 is SYGVKD. V lost 7 bases and J 1 base, leaving 11 bases between the germline ends. CDR3 coding DNA: TGTGCCATCAATGATCCAGGGTCCTACGAGCAGTACTTC. Amino acid sequence: CAINDPGSYEQYF.

In this sample, this clonotype turned up a few times. The chain recombines TRBV20-1 with TRBJ1-5, with D possibly matching TRBD1 (5 bases). The CDR3 runs to 16 residues. CDR1 and CDR2 (germline): DFQATT, SNEGSKA (reference sequence). V gave up 1 base and J gave up 6 bases, with 19 bases separating them. CDR3 in DNA: TGCAGTGCTAGAGTATTCGGGCAGGGAAACCCTCAGCCCCAGCATTTT. Protein sequence: CSARVFGQGNPQPQHF.

This clonotype was seen more than once but under ten times. J is TRBJ2-2 and V is TRBV28, with D possibly matching TRBD2 (5 bases). The CDR3 sequence is 15 residues long. Looked up from germline, CDR1 is MDHEN and CDR2 is SYDVKM. Trimming took 5 bases from V and 6 from J, leaving 16 bases between them. In DNA form, the CDR3 reads TGTGCCAGCAGTACAACCGGGTCCGGGGCCGGGGAGCTGTTTTTT. This translates into CASSTTGSGAGELFF. The full variable domain, with the rest looked up from reference TRBV28 and TRBJ2-2, is DVKVTQSSRYLVKRTGEKVFLECVQDMDHENMFWYRQDPGLGLRLIYFSYDVKMKEKGDIPEGYSVSREKKERFSLILESASTNQTSMYLCASSTTGSGAGELFFGEGSRLTVL.

In this sample, this clonotype turned up a few times. J is TRBJ2-1 and V is TRBV7-9; the D gene is possibly TRBD2 (5 bases). This CDR3 is 13 amino acids long. Germline lookup yields CDR1 SEHNR and CDR2 FQNEAQ (reference sequence). The V end lost 7 bases, the J end lost 6 bases, and 13 bases lay between the germline ends. CDR3 residues: CASKRIAGNEQFF. The CDR3 DNA reads as TGTGCCAGCAAAAGGATCGCGGGCAATGAGCAGTTCTTC.

V gene TRBV11-2 combines with J gene TRBJ2-3, with D perhaps being TRBD1 or TRBD2 (5 bases each). The CDR3 runs 13 residues. Trimming pared 4 bases from V and 5 bases from J, leaving 10 bases between. The V gene's germline CDR1 is SGHAT and CDR2 FQNNGV. The CDR3 region is CASSSRGVDTQYF. The CDR3 DNA follows: TGTGCCAGCAGCTCAAGAGGGGTAGATACGCAGTATTTT.

This clonotype showed up just a few times. Written as DNA, the CDR3 is TGTGCCAGCAGCTTAAGGGGGGTGAGCTCCTACAATGAGCAGTTCTTC. Protein: CASSLRGVSSYNEQFF. This chain links TRBV7-8 with TRBJ2-1; perhaps D is TRBD1 or TRBD2 (6 bases each). From germline, CDR1 is SGHVS and CDR2 FQNEAQ. Trimming removed 2 bases at V and 0 bases at J, with 11 bases between. The CDR3 runs to 16 residues.

This clonotype was seen more than once but under ten times. The chain joins TRBV7-2 to TRBJ1-1; the match to TRBD1 covers 7 bases. Looked up from germline, CDR1 is SGHTA and CDR2 is FQGNSA. J was trimmed by 6 bases and V by 0 bases; bases with no gene match: 7. This CDR3 has 15 residues. The DNA for the CDR3 is TGTGCCAGCAGCTTAGCGCTTCGGCAGGGGGCTGAAGCTTTCTTT. Translated: CASSLALRQGAEAFF.

This clonotype was seen a few times. This rearrangement joins TRBV7-9 to TRBJ2-5; D not resolved. This CDR3 comprises 15 residues. Germline V gene data show CDR1 as SEHNR and CDR2 as FQNEAQ (reference sequence). Trimming took off 2 bases at V and 5 bases at J, with 15 bases between the two ends. The DNA for the CDR3 is TGTGCCAGCAGCTTATATCTCCCCGACCGGGAGACCCAGTACTTC. This encodes CASSLYLPDRETQYF.

This clonotype has a handful of counts. The gene calls are TRBV3-1 and TRBJ2-1; a weak D match, TRBD1 (6 bases). Per germline, CDR1 LGHDT and CDR2 YNNKEL (reference sequence). Trimming shortened V by 3 bases and J by 7 bases, and 13 bases separated the two germline ends. The CDR3 is made up of 14 amino acids. As DNA, the CDR3 is TGTGCCAGCAGCCAGAACAGGGTGGGGAATGAGCAGTTCTTC. It translates to CASSQNRVGNEQFF.

This clonotype was observed many times. As DNA, the CDR3 is TGTGCCAGCAGTCGGGGAACAAGCTCCTACAATGAGCAGTTCTTC. Translation: CASSRGTSSYNEQFF. This rearrangement joins TRBV6-2 or TRBV6-3 to TRBJ2-1; D is perhaps TRBD2 (5 bases). Trimming took 5 bases from V and 0 from J, leaving 11 bases between them. The germline V gene encodes CDR1 MNHEY and CDR2 SVGEGT. The CDR3 runs 15 residues.

This clonotype was observed a few times. J is TRBJ1-1 and V is TRBV7-3; D is unresolved. The germline V and J ends were trimmed by 0 bases and 1 base, with 3 bases remaining between them. The germline gives CDR1 SGHTA, CDR2 FQGTGA. This CDR3 has 13 amino acids. CDR3 nucleotide sequence: TGTGCCAGCAGCTTAACCACGAACACTGAAGCTTTCTTT. Translation gives CASSLTTNTEAFF.

This clonotype was detected many times. The chain links TRBV7-2 to TRBJ2-1; TRBD1 is a possible D gene (5 bases). The CDR3 has 11 amino acids. CDR1 and CDR2 (germline): SGHTA, FQGNSA. V shed 6 bases and J shed 10 bases, with 10 bases lying between them. The CDR3 DNA follows: TGTGCCAGCAGAGATTCAGGGGAGCAGTTCTTC. It yields the protein CASRDSGEQFF.

This clonotype was recorded many times. This rearrangement joins TRBV5-1 to TRBJ1-4; D not certain. Germline V gene sequence: CDR1 SGHRS, CDR2 YFSETQ. This CDR3 spans 15 amino acids. V was pared by 0 bases and J by 5 bases, with 11 bases between. The CDR3 nucleotides read TGCGCCAGCAGCTTGGGGCAGACAAGCAATGAAAAACTGTTTTTT. It is translated as CASSLGQTSNEKLFF.

This clonotype came up a few times. CDR3 sequence reads: CATSPGTFPYEQYF. In DNA form, the CDR3 reads TGTGCCACCAGTCCCGGGACCTTTCCCTACGAGCAGTACTTC. The chain is built from TRBV24-1 and TRBJ2-7; D may be TRBD1 or TRBD2 (5 bases each). This CDR3 comprises 14 residues. V lost 6 bases and J lost 2, with 13 bases in between. Germline V gene lookup returns CDR1 KGHDR and CDR2 SFDVKD.

This clonotype came up a few times. The chain recombines TRBV5-1 with TRBJ2-7; TRBD1 agrees at 8 bases. Germline V gives CDR1 SGHRS, CDR2 YFSETQ. Trimming at V came to 4 bases and at J to 6 bases, leaving 9 bases not matched to a gene. This CDR3 region has 14 residues. In nucleotides, the CDR3 is TGCGCCAGCAGCCCGGACAGGGAGATGGCCGAGCAGTACTTC. It encodes CASSPDREMAEQYF. The full variable domain, with the rest looked up from reference TRBV5-1 and TRBJ2-7, is KAGVTQTPRYLIKTRGQQVTLSCSPISGHRSVSWYQQTPGQGLQFLFEYFSETQRNKGNFPGRFSGRQFSNSRSEMNVSTLELGDSALYLCASSPDREMAEQYFGPGTRLTVT.

The genes are TRBV7-2 and TRBJ2-3, with D unclear. The germline gives CDR1 SGHTA, CDR2 FQGNSA. This CDR3 contains 14 residues. The ends were cut back, 0 bases at V and 4 bases at J, with 8 bases in the middle. CDR3 sequence (DNA): TGTGCCAGCAGCTTAGCTGCAGCCCCAGATACGCAGTATTTT. Translated: CASSLAAAPDTQYF.

In its sample, this clonotype was seen a few times. The rearrangement links TRBV15 to TRBJ1-2; tentatively, D is TRBD1 (5 bases). The germline CDR1 and CDR2 sequences are LNHNV and YYDKDF (reference sequence). The CDR3 runs to 13 residues. V was clipped by 5 bases and J by 3 bases, with 10 bases between them. CDR3 nucleotide sequence: TGTGCCACCAGCGAGAGGGGTGACTATGGCTACACCTTC. As protein: CATSERGDYGYTF.

This clonotype was seen more than once but under ten times. The chain uses TRBV12-3 or TRBV12-4 and TRBJ1-1, with D uncertain. The V and J ends lost 1 base and 9 bases respectively, with 6 bases between them. This CDR3 contains 11 residues. CDR3: CASSLGSQAFF. The DNA for the CDR3 is TGTGCCAGCAGTTTAGGGTCCCAAGCTTTCTTT.

The chain carries TRBV18 and TRBJ2-3; 7 positions agree with TRBD2. Per the germline V gene, CDR1 is KGHSH and CDR2 is LQKENI. This CDR3 has 16 residues. V lost 4 bases, J lost 0 bases, and 7 bases stayed unmatched. This CDR3 is CASSRRGDASTDTQYF. The CDR3, as DNA: TGTGCCAGCTCACGACGGGGGGACGCAAGCACAGATACGCAGTATTTT.

In its sample, this clonotype was seen a few times. This rearrangement joins TRBV4-1 to TRBJ2-7, with 10 bases lining up with TRBD1. The CDR3 has 15 residues. The germline V gene encodes CDR1 MGHRA and CDR2 YSYEKL. V was clipped by 3 bases and J by 6 bases; unmatched bases: 8. CDR3 DNA sequence: TGCGCCAGCAGCCATGCCGGGACAGGGGCTACCGAGCAGTACTTC. Translation: CASSHAGTGATEQYF.